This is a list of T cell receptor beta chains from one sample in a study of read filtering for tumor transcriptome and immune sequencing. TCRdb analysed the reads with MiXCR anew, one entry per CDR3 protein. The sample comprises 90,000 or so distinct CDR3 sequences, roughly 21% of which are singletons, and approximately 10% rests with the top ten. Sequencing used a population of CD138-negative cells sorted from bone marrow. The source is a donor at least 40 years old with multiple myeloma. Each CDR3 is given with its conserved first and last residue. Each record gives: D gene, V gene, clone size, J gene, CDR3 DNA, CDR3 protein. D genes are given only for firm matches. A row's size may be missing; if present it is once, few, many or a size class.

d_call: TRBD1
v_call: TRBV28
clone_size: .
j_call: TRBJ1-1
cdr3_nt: TGTGCCAGCAGTGTCCCGGGACAGGGAGGCCGAACTTTCTTT
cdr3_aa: CASSVPGQGGRTFF

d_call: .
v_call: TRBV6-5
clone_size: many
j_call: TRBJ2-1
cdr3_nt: TGTGCCAGCAGTAGGGGTAATGAGCAGTTCTTC
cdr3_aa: CASSRGNEQFF

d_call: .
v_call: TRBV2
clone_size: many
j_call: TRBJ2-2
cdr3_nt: TGTGCCAGCAGTGAATTCCGGGGGGCCGGGGCCGGGGAGCTGTTTTTT
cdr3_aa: CASSEFRGAGAGELFF

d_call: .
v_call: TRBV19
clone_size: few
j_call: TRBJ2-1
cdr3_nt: TGTGCCAGTAGTGGGTGGGATTACAATGAGCAGTTCTTC
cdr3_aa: CASSGWDYNEQFF

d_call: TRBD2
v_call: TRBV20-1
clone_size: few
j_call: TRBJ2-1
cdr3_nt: TGCAGTGCTAGCGATAGACTAGCGGGGCACAATGAGCAGTTCTTC
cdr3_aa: CSASDRLAGHNEQFF

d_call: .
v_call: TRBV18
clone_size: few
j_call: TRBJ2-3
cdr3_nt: TGTGCCAGCTCACCACCTGGGAACACGCAGTATTTT
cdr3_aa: CASSPPGNTQYF

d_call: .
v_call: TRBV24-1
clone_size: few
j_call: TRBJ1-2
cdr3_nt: TGTGCCACCAGTGATTTAAGGACATCCCATGGCTACACCTTC
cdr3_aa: CATSDLRTSHGYTF

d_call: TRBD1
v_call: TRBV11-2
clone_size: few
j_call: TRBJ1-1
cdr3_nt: TGTGCCAGCAGCTTAGTCGGGACAGGGGGATCTGAAGCTTTCTTT
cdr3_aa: CASSLVGTGGSEAFF

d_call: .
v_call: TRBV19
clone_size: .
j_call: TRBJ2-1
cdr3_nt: TGTGCCAGTAGTATTTATCCCAATGAGCAGTTCTTC
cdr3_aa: CASSIYPNEQFF

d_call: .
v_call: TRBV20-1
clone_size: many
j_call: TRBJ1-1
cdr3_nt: TGCAGTGCCACCGGACAGATGAACACTGAAGCTTTCTTT
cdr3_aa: CSATGQMNTEAFF

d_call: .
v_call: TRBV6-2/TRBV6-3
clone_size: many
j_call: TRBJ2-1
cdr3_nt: TGTGCCAGCAGTTACCGTCAGGGAAGGGTCAATGAGCAGTTCTTC
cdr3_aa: CASSYRQGRVNEQFF

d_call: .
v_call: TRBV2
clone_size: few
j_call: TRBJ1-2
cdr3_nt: TGTGCCAGCTCCCCATTCTCACAGGGAAACTATGGCTACACCTTC
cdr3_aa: CASSPFSQGNYGYTF

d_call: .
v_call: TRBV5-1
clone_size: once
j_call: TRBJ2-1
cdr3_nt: TGCGCCGGGGCCCTGGGGTTGAGCTCCTACAATGAGCAGTTCTTC
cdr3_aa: CAGALGLSSYNEQFF

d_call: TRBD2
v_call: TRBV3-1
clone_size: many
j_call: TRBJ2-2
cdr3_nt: TGTGCCAGCAGCCAAGATCGGACTAGCTACACCGGGGAGCTGTTTTTT
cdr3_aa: CASSQDRTSYTGELFF

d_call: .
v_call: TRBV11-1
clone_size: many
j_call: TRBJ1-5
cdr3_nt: TGTGCCAGCAGCTTGACGGGTCACGGCAATCAGCCCCAGCATTTT
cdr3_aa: CASSLTGHGNQPQHF

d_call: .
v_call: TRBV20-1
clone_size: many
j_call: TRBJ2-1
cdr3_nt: TGCAGTGCCCCAGGGAGGTACAATGAGCAGTTCTTC
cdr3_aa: CSAPGRYNEQFF

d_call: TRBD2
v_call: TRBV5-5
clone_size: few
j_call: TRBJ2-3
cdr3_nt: TGTGCCAGCAGCTTAAGCGGGGTGAGCACAGATACGCAGTATTTT
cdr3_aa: CASSLSGVSTDTQYF

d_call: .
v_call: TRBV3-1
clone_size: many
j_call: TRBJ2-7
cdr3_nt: TGTGCCAGCAGCCCCTATGGTGGGGCCTCCGGCTACGAGCAGTACTTC
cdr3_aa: CASSPYGGASGYEQYF

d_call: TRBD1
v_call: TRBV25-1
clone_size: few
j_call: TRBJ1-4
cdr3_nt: TGTGCCAGCACCACAGGGGGCGGTGAAAAACTGTTTTTT
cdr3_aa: CASTTGGGEKLFF

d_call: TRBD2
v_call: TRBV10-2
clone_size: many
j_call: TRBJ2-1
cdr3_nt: TGCGCCAGCAGTGAACTGGGTATACTAGCGGACAACAATGAGCAGTTCTTC
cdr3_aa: CASSELGILADNNEQFF

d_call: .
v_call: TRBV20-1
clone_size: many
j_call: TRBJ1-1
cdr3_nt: TGCAGTGTTATCGATATGGGAAGGGCTGAAGCTTTCTTT
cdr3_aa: CSVIDMGRAEAFF

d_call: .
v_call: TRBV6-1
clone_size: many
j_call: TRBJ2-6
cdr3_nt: TGTGCCAGCAGGGTCTCTGGGGCCAACGTCCTGACTTTC
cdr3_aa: CASRVSGANVLTF

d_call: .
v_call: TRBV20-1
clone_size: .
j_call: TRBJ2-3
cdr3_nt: TGCAGTGCTGGTTTGCGGCAGGGGGGTGATACGCAGTATTTT
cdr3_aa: CSAGLRQGGDTQYF

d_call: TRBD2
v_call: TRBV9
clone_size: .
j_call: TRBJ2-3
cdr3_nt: TGTGCCAGCGGCGTAAGCTTCGGGACTAGCGGGGATAAGACAGATACGCAGTATTTT
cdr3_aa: CASGVSFGTSGDKTDTQYF

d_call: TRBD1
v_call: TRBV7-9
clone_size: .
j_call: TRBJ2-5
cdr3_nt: TGTGCCAGCAGCCGGGGACAGCGCCAAGAGACCCAGTACTTC
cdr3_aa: CASSRGQRQETQYF

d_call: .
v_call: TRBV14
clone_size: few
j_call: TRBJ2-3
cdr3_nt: TGTGCCAGCAGCCAGACAGTGTCTAGCACAGATACGCAGTATTTT
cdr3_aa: CASSQTVSSTDTQYF

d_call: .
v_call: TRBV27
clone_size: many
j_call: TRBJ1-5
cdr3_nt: TGTGCCAGCAGTTTGGTTGGCGGCTATAGCAATCAGCCCCAGCATTTT
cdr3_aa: CASSLVGGYSNQPQHF

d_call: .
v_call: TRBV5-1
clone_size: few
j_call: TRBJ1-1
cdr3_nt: TGCGCCAGCAGCTCCATAAACACTGAAGCTTTCTTT
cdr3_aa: CASSSINTEAFF

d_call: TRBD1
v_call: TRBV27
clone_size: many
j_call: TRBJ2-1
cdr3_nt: TGTGCCAGCAGTTTATTGGACAGGGCCTACAATGAGCAGTTCTTC
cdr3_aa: CASSLLDRAYNEQFF

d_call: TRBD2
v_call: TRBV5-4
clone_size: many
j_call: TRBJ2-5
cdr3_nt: TGTGCCAGCAGCTTGATACTAGCGGGGCAAGAGACCCAGTACTTC
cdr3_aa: CASSLILAGQETQYF

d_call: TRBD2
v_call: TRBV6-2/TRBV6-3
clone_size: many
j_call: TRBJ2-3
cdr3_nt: TGTGCCAGCAGACGACTAGCGGCTTACACAGATACGCAGTATTTT
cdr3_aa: CASRRLAAYTDTQYF

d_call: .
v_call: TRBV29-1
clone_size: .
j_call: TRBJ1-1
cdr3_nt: TGCAGCGTTTTGCTCTTTGCCGGGATGAACACTGAAGCTTTCTTT
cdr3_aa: CSVLLFAGMNTEAFF

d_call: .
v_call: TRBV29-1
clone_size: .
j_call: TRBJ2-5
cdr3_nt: TGCAGCGCCCCGGACTTTCAAGAGACCCAGTACTTC
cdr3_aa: CSAPDFQETQYF

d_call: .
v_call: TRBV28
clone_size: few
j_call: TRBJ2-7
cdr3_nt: TGTGCCAGCAGGCCCATGAAACTCAGTTCCGACTACGAGCAGTACTTC
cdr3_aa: CASRPMKLSSDYEQYF

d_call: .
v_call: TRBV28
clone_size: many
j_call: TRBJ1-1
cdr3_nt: TGTGCCAGCAGTTTGGCGGCCAGGGGCTTGAACACTGAAGCTTTCTTT
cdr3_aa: CASSLAARGLNTEAFF

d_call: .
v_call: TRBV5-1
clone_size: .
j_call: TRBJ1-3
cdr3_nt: TGCGCCAGCTGTGACAGCTCTGGAAACACCATATATTTT
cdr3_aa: CASCDSSGNTIYF

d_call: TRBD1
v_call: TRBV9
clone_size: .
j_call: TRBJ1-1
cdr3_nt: TGTGCCAGCAGCGCAGACAGGGTGAGCACTGAAGCTTTCTTT
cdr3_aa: CASSADRVSTEAFF

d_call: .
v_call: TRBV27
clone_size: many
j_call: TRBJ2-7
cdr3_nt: TGTGCCAGCAGTGGGGGCACGAGCTACGAGCAGTACTTC
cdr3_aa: CASSGGTSYEQYF

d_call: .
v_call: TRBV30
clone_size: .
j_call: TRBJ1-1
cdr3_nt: TGTGCCTGGAGTGTACAGCCGAACACTGAAGCTTTCTTT
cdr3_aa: CAWSVQPNTEAFF

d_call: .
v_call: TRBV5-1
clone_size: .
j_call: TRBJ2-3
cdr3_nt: TGCGCCAGCAGCTTGGGGAGGAGCGCAGATACGCAGTATTTT
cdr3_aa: CASSLGRSADTQYF

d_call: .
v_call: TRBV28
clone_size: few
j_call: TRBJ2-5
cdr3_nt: TGTGCCAGCAGTTTATTTGGGAGCAACCAGTACTTC
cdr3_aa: CASSLFGSNQYF

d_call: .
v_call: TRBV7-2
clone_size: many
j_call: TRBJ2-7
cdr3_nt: TGTGCCAGCAGCTTAGGAGCCGTTTACGGCGAGCAGTACTTC
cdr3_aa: CASSLGAVYGEQYF

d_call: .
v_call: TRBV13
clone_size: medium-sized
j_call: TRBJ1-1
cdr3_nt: TGTGCCAGCAGCTCGGAGGAGAGCACTGAAGCTTTCTTT
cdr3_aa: CASSSEESTEAFF

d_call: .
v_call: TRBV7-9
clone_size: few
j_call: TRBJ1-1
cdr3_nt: TGTGCCAGCAGTCCCTTGGGGGTGGACACTGAAGCTTTCTTT
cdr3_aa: CASSPLGVDTEAFF

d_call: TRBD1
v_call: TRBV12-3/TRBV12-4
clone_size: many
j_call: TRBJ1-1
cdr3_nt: TGTGCCAGCAGTCCGACTCGACAGGGATCGGTGAGGACTGAAGCTTTCTTT
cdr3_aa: CASSPTRQGSVRTEAFF

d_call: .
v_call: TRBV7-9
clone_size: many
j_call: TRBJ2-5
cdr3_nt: TGTGCCAGCAGCAAGTACCAAGAGACCCAGTACTTC
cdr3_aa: CASSKYQETQYF

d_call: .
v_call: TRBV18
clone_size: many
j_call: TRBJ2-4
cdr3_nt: TGTGCCAGCTCACCTCCGATAATTCAGGGGAAAAACATTCAGTACTTC
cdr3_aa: CASSPPIIQGKNIQYF

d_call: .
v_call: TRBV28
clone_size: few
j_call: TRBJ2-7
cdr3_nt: TGTGCCAGCAGTACCACCTGGGGCCACGAGCAGTACTTC
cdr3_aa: CASSTTWGHEQYF

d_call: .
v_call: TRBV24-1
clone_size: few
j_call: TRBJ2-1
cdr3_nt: TGTGCCACCAGTGCCAACCGGGACAACAATGAGCAGTTCTTC
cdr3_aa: CATSANRDNNEQFF